This TCR beta chain was recorded in a study of neurological immune-mediated disorders. Study results and caveats: The multiple sclerosis repertoire cluster had no clinical or MRI feature associated with it.

The CDR3 totals 14 residues. The ends lost 7 bases at V and 3 bases at J; junction bases unmatched: 8. Germline V gene lookup returns CDR1 SGHRS and CDR2 YFSETQ. At least ten counts were recorded for this clonotype. Its antigen is not known. 5'RACE generated cDNA with 10-nucleotide random UMIs. TCRdb recomputed calls from the 5' RACE reads with MiXCR, one row per CDR3 protein. This sample has approximately 65,000 distinct CDR3 sequences, with 3.5% to 4.5% found just once. The source of this sequence is a man aged 50 to 59 with multiple sclerosis. Sequencing used PBMCs. The rearrangement joins TRBV5-1 to TRBJ2-5; TRBD2 aligns across 8 bases. The CDR3 loop is CASGPNSGEETQYF. As DNA, the CDR3 is TGCGCCAGCGGACCGAATAGCGGGGAAGAGACCCAGTACTTC. The full variable domain, its missing parts supplied by reference TRBV5-1 and TRBJ2-5, is KAGVTQTPRYLIKTRGQQVTLSCSPISGHRSVSWYQQTPGQGLQFLFEYFSETQRNKGNFPGRFSGRQFSNSRSEMNVSTLELGDSALYLCASGPNSGEETQYFGPGTRLLVL.